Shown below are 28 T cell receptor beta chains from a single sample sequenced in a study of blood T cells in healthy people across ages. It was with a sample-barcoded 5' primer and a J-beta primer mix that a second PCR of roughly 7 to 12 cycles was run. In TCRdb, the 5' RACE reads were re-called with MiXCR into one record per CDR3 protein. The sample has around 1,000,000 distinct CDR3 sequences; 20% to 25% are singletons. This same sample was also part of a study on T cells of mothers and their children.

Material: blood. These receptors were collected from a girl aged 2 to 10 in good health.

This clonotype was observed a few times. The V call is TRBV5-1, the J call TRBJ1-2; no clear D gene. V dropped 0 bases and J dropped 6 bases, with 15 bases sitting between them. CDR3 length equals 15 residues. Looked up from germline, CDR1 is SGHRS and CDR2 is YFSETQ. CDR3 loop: CASSLEGKRVDGYTF. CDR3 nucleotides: TGCGCCAGCAGCTTGGAAGGGAAGAGGGTGGATGGCTACACCTTC.

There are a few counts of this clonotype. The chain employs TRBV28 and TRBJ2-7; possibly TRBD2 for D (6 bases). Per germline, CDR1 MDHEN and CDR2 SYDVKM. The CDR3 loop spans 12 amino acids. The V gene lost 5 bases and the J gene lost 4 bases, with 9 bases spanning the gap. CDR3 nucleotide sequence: TGTGCCAGCAGTGCGGGGCTTTACGAGCAGTACTTC. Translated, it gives CASSAGLYEQYF. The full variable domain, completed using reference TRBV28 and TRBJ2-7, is DVKVTQSSRYLVKRTGEKVFLECVQDMDHENMFWYRQDPGLGLRLIYFSYDVKMKEKGDIPEGYSVSREKKERFSLILESASTNQTSMYLCASSAGLYEQYFGPGTRLTVT.

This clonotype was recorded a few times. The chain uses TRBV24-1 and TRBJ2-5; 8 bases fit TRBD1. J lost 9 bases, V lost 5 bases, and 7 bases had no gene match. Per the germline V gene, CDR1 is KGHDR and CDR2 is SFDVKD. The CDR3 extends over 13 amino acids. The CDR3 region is CATSGQGLVPQYF. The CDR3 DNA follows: TGTGCCACCAGTGGACAGGGGCTAGTTCCCCAGTACTTC.

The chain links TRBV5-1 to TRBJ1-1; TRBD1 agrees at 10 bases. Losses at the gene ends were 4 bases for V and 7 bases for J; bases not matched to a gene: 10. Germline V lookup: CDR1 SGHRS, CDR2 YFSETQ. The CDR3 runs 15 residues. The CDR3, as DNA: TGCGCCAGCAGCCTACGACAGGGGGCTTACGGTGAAGCTTTCTTT. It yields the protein CASSLRQGAYGEAFF.

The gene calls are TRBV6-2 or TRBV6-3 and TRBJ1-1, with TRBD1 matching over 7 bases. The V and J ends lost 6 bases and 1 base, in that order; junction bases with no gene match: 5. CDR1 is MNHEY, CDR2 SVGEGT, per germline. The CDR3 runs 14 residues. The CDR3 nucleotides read TGTGCCAGCAGGAAGACAGGGACGAACACTGAAGCTTTCTTT. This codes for CASRKTGTNTEAFF.

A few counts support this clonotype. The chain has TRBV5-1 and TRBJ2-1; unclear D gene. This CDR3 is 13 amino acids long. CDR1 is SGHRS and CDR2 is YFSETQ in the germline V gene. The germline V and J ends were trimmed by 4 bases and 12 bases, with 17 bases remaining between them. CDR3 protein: CASSPPTGFGQFF. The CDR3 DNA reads TGCGCCAGCAGCCCACCGACTGGTTTTGGGCAGTTCTTC.

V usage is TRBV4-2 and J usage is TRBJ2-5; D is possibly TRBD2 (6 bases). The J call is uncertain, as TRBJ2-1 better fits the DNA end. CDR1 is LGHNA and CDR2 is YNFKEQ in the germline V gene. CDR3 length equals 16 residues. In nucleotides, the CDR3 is TGTGCCAGCAGCCAAGAGGGCGGGACGGCCCCCAATGAGCAGTTCTTC. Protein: CASSQEGGTAPNEQFF.

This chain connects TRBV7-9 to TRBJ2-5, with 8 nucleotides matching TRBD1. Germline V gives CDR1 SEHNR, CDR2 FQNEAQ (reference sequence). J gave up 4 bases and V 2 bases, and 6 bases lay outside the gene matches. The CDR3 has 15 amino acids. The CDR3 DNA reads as TGTGCCAGCAGCTTACGCCAGGGGGCTGGAGAGACCCAGTACTTC. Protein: CASSLRQGAGETQYF. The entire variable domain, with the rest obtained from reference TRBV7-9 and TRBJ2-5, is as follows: DTGVSQNPRHKITKRGQNVTFRCDPISEHNRLYWYRQTLGQGPEFLTYFQNEAQLEKSRLLSDRFSAERPKGSFSTLEIQRTEQGDSAMYLCASSLRQGAGETQYFGPGTRLLVL.

The CDR3 region is CASSEYRESYNSPLHF. The CDR3 coding sequence is TGTGCCAGCAGTGAATACAGGGAGTCCTATAATTCACCCCTCCACTTT. This chain connects TRBV6-1 to TRBJ1-6; D is perhaps TRBD1 (6 bases). V was cut by 2 bases and J by 1 base, with 9 bases left in between. CDR3 size: 16 residues. Germline CDR1 and CDR2: MNHNS and SASEGT.

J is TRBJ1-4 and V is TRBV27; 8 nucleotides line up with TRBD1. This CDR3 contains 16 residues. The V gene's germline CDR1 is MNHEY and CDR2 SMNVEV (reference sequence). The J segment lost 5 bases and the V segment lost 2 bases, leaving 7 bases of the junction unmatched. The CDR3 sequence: CASSLDLRQGNEKLFF. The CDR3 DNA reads TGTGCCAGCAGTTTAGATTTGAGACAGGGGAATGAAAAACTGTTTTTT.

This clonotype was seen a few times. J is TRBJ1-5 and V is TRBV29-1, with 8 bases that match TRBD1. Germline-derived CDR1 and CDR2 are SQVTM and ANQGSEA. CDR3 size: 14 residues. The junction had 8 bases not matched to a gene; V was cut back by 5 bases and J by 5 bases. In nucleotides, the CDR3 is TGCAGCGTTCGGGGACAGGTAATAGATCAGCCCCAGCATTTT. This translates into CSVRGQVIDQPQHF.

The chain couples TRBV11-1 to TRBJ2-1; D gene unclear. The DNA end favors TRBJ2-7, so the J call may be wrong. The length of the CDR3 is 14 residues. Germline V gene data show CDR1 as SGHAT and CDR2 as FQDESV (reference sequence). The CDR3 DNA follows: TGTGCCAGCAGCCCCCCCGACCGTCCATACGAGCAGTACTTC. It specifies CASSPPDRPYEQYF.

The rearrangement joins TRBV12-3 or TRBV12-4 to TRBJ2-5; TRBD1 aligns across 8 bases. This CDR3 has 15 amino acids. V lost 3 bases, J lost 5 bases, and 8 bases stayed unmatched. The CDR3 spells CASSLATGDGETQYF. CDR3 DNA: TGTGCCAGCAGTTTGGCGACAGGGGACGGGGAGACCCAGTACTTC.

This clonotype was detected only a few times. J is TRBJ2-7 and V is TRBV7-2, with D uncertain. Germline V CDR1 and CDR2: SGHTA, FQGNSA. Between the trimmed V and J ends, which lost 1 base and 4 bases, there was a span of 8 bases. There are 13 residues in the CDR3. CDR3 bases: TGTGCCAGCAGCTTAGTATATGTTTACGAGCAGTACTTC. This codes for CASSLVYVYEQYF.

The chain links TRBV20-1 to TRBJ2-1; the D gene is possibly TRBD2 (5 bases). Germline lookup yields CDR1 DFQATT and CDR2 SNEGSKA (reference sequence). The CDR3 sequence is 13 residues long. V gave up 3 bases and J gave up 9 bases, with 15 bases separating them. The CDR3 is CSASGERQVEQFF. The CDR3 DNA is TGCAGTGCTAGCGGGGAACGGCAGGTTGAGCAGTTCTTC.

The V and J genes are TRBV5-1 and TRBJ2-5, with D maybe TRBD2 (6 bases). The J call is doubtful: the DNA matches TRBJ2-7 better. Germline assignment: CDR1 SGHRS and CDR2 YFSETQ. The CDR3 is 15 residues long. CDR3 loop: CASSMTSVAGSEQYF. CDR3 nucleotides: TGCGCCAGCAGCATGACCTCCGTGGCGGGAAGCGAGCAGTACTTC.

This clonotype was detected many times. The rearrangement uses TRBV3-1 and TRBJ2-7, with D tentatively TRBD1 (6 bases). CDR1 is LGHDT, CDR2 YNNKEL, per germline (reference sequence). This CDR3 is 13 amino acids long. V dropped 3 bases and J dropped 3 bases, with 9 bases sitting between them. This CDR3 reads CASSHSQGYEQYF. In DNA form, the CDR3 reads TGTGCCAGCAGCCACTCACAGGGCTACGAGCAGTACTTC.

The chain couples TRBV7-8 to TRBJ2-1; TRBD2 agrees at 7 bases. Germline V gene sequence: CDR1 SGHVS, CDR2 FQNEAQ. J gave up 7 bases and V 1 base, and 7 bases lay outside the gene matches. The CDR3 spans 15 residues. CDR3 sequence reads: CASSLVRGSRNEQFF. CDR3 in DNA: TGTGCCAGCAGCTTAGTACGCGGGAGCAGGAATGAGCAGTTCTTC.

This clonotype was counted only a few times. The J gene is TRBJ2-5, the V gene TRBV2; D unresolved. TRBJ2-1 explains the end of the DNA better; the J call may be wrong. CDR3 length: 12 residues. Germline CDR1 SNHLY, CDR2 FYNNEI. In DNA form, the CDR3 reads TGTGCCAGCAGTGAGGGGTTCATTGAGCAGTTCTTC. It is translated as CASSEGFIEQFF.

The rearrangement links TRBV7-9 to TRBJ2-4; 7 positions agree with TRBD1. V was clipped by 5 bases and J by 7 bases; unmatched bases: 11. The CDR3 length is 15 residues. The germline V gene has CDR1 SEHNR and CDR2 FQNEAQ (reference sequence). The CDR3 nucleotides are TGTGCCAGCAGCCCCCTGGAGACAGGGTTTAACATTCAGTACTTC. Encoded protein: CASSPLETGFNIQYF.

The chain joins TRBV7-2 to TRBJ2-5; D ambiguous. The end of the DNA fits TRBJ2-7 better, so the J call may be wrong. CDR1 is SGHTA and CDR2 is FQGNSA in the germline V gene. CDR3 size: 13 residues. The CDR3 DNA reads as TGTGCCAGCAGCCCTTCCTTCTACTACGAGCAGTACTTC. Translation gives CASSPSFYYEQYF.

The CDR3 sequence: CASSYGSWGRNEQFF. DNA for the CDR3: TGTGCCAGCAGTTACGGTTCGTGGGGAAGAAATGAGCAGTTCTTC. The chain combines TRBV6-2 or TRBV6-3 with TRBJ2-1; D remains unclear. V gave up 2 bases and J gave up 7 bases, with 15 bases separating them. CDR1 and CDR2 (germline): MNHEY, SVGEGT. The CDR3 has 15 amino acids.

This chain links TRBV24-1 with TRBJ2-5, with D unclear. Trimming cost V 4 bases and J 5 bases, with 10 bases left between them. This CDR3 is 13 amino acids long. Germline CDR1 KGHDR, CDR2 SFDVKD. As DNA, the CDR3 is TGTGCCACCAGTGAATCCAAGCTGGAGACCCAGTACTTC. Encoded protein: CATSESKLETQYF.

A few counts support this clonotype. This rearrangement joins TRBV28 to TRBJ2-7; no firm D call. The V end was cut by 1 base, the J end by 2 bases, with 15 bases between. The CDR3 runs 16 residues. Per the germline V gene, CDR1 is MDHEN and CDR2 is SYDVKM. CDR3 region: CASSLFRTLVTYEQYF. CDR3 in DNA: TGTGCCAGCAGTTTATTTAGGACCCTGGTTACCTACGAGCAGTACTTC.

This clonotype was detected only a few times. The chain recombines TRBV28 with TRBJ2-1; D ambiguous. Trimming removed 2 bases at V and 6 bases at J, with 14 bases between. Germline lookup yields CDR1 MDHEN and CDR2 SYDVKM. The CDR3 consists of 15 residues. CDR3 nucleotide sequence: TGTGCCAGCAGTTTAAGGGTCAAGGCACGCAATGAGCAGTTCTTC. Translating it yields CASSLRVKARNEQFF.

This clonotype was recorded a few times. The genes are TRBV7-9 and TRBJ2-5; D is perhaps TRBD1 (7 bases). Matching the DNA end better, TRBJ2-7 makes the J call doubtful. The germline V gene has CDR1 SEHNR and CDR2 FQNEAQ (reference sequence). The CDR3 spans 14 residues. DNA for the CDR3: TGTGCCAGCAGGCACGACAGGGAGGCCTACGAGCAGTACTTC. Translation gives CASRHDREAYEQYF.

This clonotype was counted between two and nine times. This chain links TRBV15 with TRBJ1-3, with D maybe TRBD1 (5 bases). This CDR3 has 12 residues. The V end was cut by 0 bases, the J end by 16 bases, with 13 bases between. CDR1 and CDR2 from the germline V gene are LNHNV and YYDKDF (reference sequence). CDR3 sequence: CATSRDQGSPYF. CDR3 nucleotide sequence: TGTGCCACCAGCAGAGATCAGGGCAGCCCGTATTTT. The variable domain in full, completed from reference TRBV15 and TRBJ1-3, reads DAMVIQNPRYQVTQFGKPVTLSCSQTLNHNVMYWYQQKSSQAPKLLFHYYDKDFNNEADTPDNFQSRRPNTSFCFLDIRSPGLGDTAMYLCATSRDQGSPYFGEGSWLTVV.

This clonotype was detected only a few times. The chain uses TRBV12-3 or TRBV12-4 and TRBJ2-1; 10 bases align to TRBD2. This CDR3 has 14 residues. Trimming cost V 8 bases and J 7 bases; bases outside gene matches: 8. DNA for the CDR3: TGTGCCAGCGGAGCGGGAGGGCCAGGAAATGAGCAGTTCTTC. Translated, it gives CASGAGGPGNEQFF.